This passage covers 18 T cell receptor beta chains from one sample sequenced in a study of T cell clonotyping in hematopoietic cell transplantation. Clones were sequenced by immunoSEQ multiplex PCR, and TCRdb holds only the in-frame ones, with some missing. This sample carries 5,500 to 8,500 clones, around nine tenths of them seen once, and the ten largest clones take 5.5%. Source: PBMCs, taken 100 days after allogeneic stem cell transplant. The receptor source for this set is a male patient aged 45 to 59 who had an allogeneic stem cell transplant from a related donor, so the T cells may come from the graft donor. Some clones in this sample may be carry-over from other donors' samples.

The rearrangement joins TRBV27 to TRBJ2-4; 8 bases match TRBD1. The J segment lost 3 bases and the V segment lost 5 bases, leaving 12 bases of the junction unmatched. The CDR3 length is 17 residues. CDR1 MNHEY and CDR2 SMNVEV come from the germline V gene (reference sequence). The CDR3 loop reads CASSPFLDRAFKNIQYF. The CDR3 DNA reads as TGTGCCAGCAGTCCATTCTTGGACAGGGCTTTCAAAAACATTCAGTACTTC.

CDR3 sequence (DNA): TGTGCCAGCAGCGGCCGACAGGCTAATTCACCCCTCCACTTT. Its protein is CASSGRQANSPLHF. The chain is built from TRBV7-9 and TRBJ1-6; a weak D match, TRBD1 (6 bases). CDR1 is SEHNR and CDR2 is FQNEAQ in the germline V gene (reference sequence). CDR3 length: 14 residues. V was trimmed by 5 bases and J by 6 bases, leaving 11 bases between them.

The chain carries TRBV5-7 and TRBJ1-2; D gene ambiguous. TRBV5-7 is designated an ORF whose function remains uncertain. V was shortened by 0 bases and J by 8 bases, with 17 bases between the two germline ends. This CDR3 is 15 amino acids long. The CDR3 spells CASSLAALTFRGYTF. The CDR3 nucleotides read TGTGCCAGCAGCTTGGCCGCTCTTACTTTCCGGGGCTACACCTTC.

The J gene is TRBJ1-5, the V gene TRBV4-1; perhaps TRBD1 as D (6 bases). The CDR3 is 16 residues long. Germline V gives CDR1 MGHRA, CDR2 YSYEKL. Trimming removed 1 base from V and 4 bases from J, with 14 bases in between. In nucleotides, the CDR3 is TGCGCCAGCAGCCAAGTGGCGGGGGCTCCTAATCAGCCCCAGCATTTT. Protein product: CASSQVAGAPNQPQHF.

This rearrangement joins TRBV28 to TRBJ2-7, with TRBD1 matching 9 bases. CDR3 size: 16 residues. Germline CDR1 is MDHEN and CDR2 is SYDVKM. The V and J ends lost 6 bases and 4 bases, in that order; junction bases with no gene match: 13. This chain's CDR3 is CASRVFGQGPRYEQYF. As DNA, the CDR3 is TGTGCCAGCAGAGTCTTCGGACAGGGGCCCCGATACGAGCAGTACTTC.

As regards this clone: The identical CDR3 is also encoded by other nucleotide sequences in the sample. This chain uses TRBV5-6 with TRBJ2-2; the D is unclear. Between the trimmed V and J ends, which lost 3 bases and 6 bases, there was a span of 6 bases. The CDR3 is made up of 12 amino acids. Germline CDR1 and CDR2: SGHDT and YYEEEE. The CDR3 protein is CASSWSSGELFF. The CDR3 DNA is TGTGCCAGCAGCTGGAGCTCCGGGGAGCTGTTTTTT.

This clone turned up a few times. The chain links TRBV19 to TRBJ1-5, with D uncertain. The V end lost 0 bases, the J end lost 0 bases, and 3 bases lay between the germline ends. The germline V gene encodes CDR1 LNHDA and CDR2 SQIVND (reference sequence). This CDR3 comprises 14 residues. CDR3 sequence: CASSIEGSNQPQHF. DNA of the CDR3: TGTGCCAGTAGTATAGAGGGTAGCAATCAGCCCCAGCATTTT. Combining the CDR3 with reference TRBV19 and TRBJ1-5 gives the whole variable domain DGGITQSPKYLFRKEGQNVTLSCEQNLNHDAMYWYRQDPGQGLRLIYYSQIVNDFQKGDIAEGYSVSREKKESFPLTVTSAQKNPTAFYLCASSIEGSNQPQHFGDGTRLSIL.

This chain connects TRBV6-1 to TRBJ1-5; D might be TRBD1 (5 bases). The CDR3 length is 14 residues. Trimming took off 6 bases at V and 2 bases at J, with 11 bases between the two ends. The germline gives CDR1 MNHNS, CDR2 SASEGT. CDR3 loop: CASRRGFGNQPQHF. In nucleotides, the CDR3 is TGTGCCAGCAGAAGGGGTTTTGGCAATCAGCCCCAGCATTTT.

This chain links TRBV7-9 with TRBJ1-3; TRBD1 matches 7 bases. Germline CDR1 is SEHNR and CDR2 is FQNEAQ (reference sequence). With V trimmed by 4 bases and J by 0 bases, 6 bases remained unmatched. CDR3 length: 16 amino acids. In DNA, the CDR3 is TGTGCCAGCAGCTCATCAGGGGGGGACTCTGGAAACACCATATATTTT. Translating it yields CASSSSGGDSGNTIYF.

The rearrangement joins TRBV11-1 to TRBJ2-7, with 11 bases aligning to TRBD1. The CDR3 has 16 residues. The ends lost 1 base at V and 3 bases at J; junction bases unmatched: 5. The germline gives CDR1 SGHAT, CDR2 FQDESV (reference sequence). As DNA, the CDR3 is TGTGCCAGCAGCTTAGAAGGGACAGGGGGTTTCTACGAGCAGTACTTC. Translation gives CASSLEGTGGFYEQYF.

There are a few counts of this clone. The chain carries TRBV12-5 and TRBJ1-6; no definite D call. The CDR3 is made up of 15 amino acids. In germline, CDR1 is LGHNT, CDR2 FRNRAP. Trimming removed 6 bases from V and 0 bases from J, with 9 bases in between. DNA for the CDR3: TGTGCTAGTGGCCGGGTTAGCTCCTATAATTCACCCCTCCACTTT. The encoded protein is CASGRVSSYNSPLHF.

The chain recombines TRBV25-1 with TRBJ2-3; tentative D call: TRBD1 (5 bases). V lost 5 bases, J lost 0 bases, and 9 bases lay in between. This CDR3 region has 14 residues. Germline CDR1 reads MGHDK; CDR2 reads SYGVNS. CDR3 residues: CASSLGHSTDTQYF. The CDR3 coding sequence is TGTGCCAGCAGTCTGGGGCACAGCACAGATACGCAGTATTTT.

This clone showed up just a few times. This chain links TRBV7-6 with TRBJ1-5, with 8 positions matching TRBD1. The CDR3 length is 14 residues. The J segment lost 8 bases and the V segment lost 3 bases, leaving 6 bases of the junction unmatched. Germline values: CDR1 SGHVS, CDR2 FNYEAQ. CDR3 bases: TGTGCCAGCAGCTTTTCAGGGGGCGCTGAGCCCCAGCATTTT. Encoded protein: CASSFSGGAEPQHF.

The J gene is TRBJ2-7, the V gene TRBV9, with D unclear. The CDR3 covers 14 residues. Germline CDR1 is SGDLS and CDR2 is YYNGEE. V shed 0 bases and J shed 1 base, with 8 bases lying between them. As DNA, the CDR3 is TGTGCCAGCAGCGTAGCCTCCGATTCCTACGAGCAGTACTTC. Protein: CASSVASDSYEQYF.

CDR3 sequence reads: CAWRGRGNEKLFF. CDR3 DNA sequence: TGTGCCTGGAGGGGCAGGGGTAATGAAAAACTGTTTTTT. The V and J genes are TRBV30 and TRBJ1-4; D might be TRBD1 (6 bases). This CDR3 contains 13 residues. Per germline, CDR1 GTSNPN and CDR2 SVGIG (reference sequence). The ends were cut back, 3 bases at V and 4 bases at J, with 9 bases in the middle.

This clone was detected only a few times. V is TRBV19 and J is TRBJ2-5; 8 bases are a match to TRBD2. This CDR3 spans 12 amino acids. The germline gives CDR1 LNHDA, CDR2 SQIVND (reference sequence). Trimming at V came to 10 bases and at J to 5 bases, leaving 6 bases not matched to a gene. DNA for the CDR3: TGTGCCACGACGGCGGGGGGTGAGACCCAGTACTTC. This codes for CATTAGGETQYF.

J is TRBJ2-1 and V is TRBV1; TRBD2, the D gene given by the table, was not confirmed from the DNA. TRBV1 is a pseudogene segment. The CDR3 totals 16 residues. The CDR3 spells CTSSQVRGGVGNEQFF. The CDR3 DNA follows: TGCACCAGCAGCCAAGTAAGGGGGGGAGTGGGTAATGAGCAGTTCTTC.

A word on this clone: Compared with germline, one end of the junction differs, possibly owing to a read error. This chain links TRBV7-7 with TRBJ2-6; no reliable D call. CDR1 and CDR2 from the germline V gene are SSHAT and FNYEAQ (reference sequence). The CDR3 runs to 16 residues. The DNA of the CDR3 is TGTGCTAGCAGCTTAGGTCCGGACTCTGGGGCCAACGTCCTGACTTTC. Protein sequence: CASSLGPDSGANVLTF.